This entry is about one T cell receptor beta chain. Its specificity is unknown. Germline V gene sequence: CDR1 LGHDT, CDR2 YNNKEL (reference sequence). This CDR3 has 14 amino acids. This record comes from a study of CXCR3-negative and CXCR3-positive naive CD8 T cells. Overall study findings and caveats: Much lower diversity was found in memory CD8+ cells, while both naive subsets had comparably high diversity. Cryopreserved cells partially lost CXCR3 expression, and fresh PBMCs were used in most assays. TRB CDR3s were more hydrophobic in CXCR3-positive than in CXCR3-negative naive cells.

5' RACE with UMI labels generated the TRB cDNA libraries. From its re-call of the 5' RACE reads, TCRdb lists each CDR3 protein once, without DNA. The table lists 55,000 to 70,000 distinct CDR3 sequences. The V gene is TRBV3-1, the J gene TRBJ1-4; TCRdb's D call of TRBD1 is untestable without DNA. This receptor was identified in a human donor in good health. Some clones in this sample may be carry-over from other donors' samples. The sample was naive CXCR3+ CD8+ T cells from blood. As for subset: CD45RO-CCR7+CD27+CD95- naive CD8+ T cells expressing CXCR3 (TNR3+). Here the CDR3 reads CASLSRDGDEKLFF.